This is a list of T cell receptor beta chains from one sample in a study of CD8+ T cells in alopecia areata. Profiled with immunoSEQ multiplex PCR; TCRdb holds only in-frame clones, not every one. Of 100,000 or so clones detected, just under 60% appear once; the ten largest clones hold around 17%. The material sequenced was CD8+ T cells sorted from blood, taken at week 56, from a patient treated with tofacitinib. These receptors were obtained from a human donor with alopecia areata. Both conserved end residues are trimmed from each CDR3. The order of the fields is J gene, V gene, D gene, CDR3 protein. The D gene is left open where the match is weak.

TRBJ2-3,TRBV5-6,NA,ASSLATDTQY
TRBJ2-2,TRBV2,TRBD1,ASRHPGTANTGELF
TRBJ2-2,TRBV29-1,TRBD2,SAATSGAGELF
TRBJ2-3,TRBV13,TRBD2,ASSSSGLVISHGPYTDTQY
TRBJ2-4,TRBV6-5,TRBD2,ASTRTSGGDIQY
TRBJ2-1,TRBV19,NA,ASSVGTSYNEQF
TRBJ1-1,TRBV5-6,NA,ASSFRRGDALNTEAF
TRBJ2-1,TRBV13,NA,ASSLDRSNNEQF
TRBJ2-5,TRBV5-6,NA,ASSEGQGTQY
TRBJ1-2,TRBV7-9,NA,ASRSRGYGYT
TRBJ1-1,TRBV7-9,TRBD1,ATTGAGTEAF
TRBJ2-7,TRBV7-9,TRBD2,ASSSPERGGRTYEQY
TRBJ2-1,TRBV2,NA,ASSPGGNEQF
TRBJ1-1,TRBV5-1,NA,ASSGGGPSGTEAF
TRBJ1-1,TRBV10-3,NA,AISFGTDKLSEAF
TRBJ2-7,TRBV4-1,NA,ASSQGTPTYEQY
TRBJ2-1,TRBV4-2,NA,ASRPGKSSYNEQF
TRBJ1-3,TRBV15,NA,ATTLSGSGGNTIY
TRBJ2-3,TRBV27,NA,ASSLGRGPADTQY
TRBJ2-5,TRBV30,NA,AGNTGSQETQY
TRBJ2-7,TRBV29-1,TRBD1,SVVGTGGKFYEQY
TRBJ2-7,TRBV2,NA,ASSPTGLSYEQY
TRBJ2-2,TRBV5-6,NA,ASSQGQNTGELF
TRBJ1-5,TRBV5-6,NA,ASSLGGSQPQH
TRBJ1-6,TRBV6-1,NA,ASDSIASYNSPLH
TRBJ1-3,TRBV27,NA,ASHGSGNTIY
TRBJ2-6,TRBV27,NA,ASSLSVAGANVLT
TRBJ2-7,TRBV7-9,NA,ASSLLAYEQY
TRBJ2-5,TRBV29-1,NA,SVRTAQVKTQY
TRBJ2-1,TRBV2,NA,ASSEAQNEQF
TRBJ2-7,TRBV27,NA,ASSLSDSSSEQY
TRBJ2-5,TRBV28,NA,ASTARISETQY
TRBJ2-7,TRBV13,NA,ASSHGTSNYEQY
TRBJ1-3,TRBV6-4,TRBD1,ARGGQGEFYPPGNTIY
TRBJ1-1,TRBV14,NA,ASSLGLSTEAF
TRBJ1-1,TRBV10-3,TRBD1,AISEETGIGNTEAF